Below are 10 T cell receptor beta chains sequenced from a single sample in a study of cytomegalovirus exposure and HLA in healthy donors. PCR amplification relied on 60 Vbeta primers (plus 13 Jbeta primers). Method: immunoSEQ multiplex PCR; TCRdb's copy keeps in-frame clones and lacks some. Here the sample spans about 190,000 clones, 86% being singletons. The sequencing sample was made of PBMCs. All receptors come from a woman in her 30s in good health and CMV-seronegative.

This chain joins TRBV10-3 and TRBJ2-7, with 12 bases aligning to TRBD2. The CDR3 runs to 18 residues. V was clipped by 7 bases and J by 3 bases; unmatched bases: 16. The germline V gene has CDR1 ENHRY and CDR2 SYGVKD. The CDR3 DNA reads TGTGCCATCAATAAGGGGGGAGGTGGGGGACTAGCGGGCTACGAGCAGTACTTC. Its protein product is CAINKGGGGGLAGYEQYF.

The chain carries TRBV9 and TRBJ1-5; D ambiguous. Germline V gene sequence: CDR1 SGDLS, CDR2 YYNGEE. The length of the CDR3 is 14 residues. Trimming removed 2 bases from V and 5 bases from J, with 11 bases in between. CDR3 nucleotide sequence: TGTGCCAGCAGCGTCGATTGGGAGGATCAGCCCCAGCATTTT. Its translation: CASSVDWEDQPQHF.

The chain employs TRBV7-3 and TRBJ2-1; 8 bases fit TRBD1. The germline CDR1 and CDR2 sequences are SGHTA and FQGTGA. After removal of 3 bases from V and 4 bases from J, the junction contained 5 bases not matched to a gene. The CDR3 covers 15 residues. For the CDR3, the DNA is TGTGCCAGCAGCTTTTCGACAGGGGCGTACAATGAGCAGTTCTTC. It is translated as CASSFSTGAYNEQFF.

DNA of the CDR3: TGTGCCAGCAGCCAACGGACAGGGAGAGGCTACACCTTC. This translates into CASSQRTGRGYTF. The V gene is TRBV14, the J gene TRBJ1-2; TRBD1 agrees at 8 bases. The CDR3 is made up of 13 amino acids. Germline V gene sequence: CDR1 SGHDN, CDR2 FVKESK. The V segment lost 2 bases and the J segment 8 bases; nucleotides outside the gene matches: 4. Variable domain in full (rest from reference TRBV14 and TRBJ1-2): EAGVTQFPSHSVIEKGQTVTLRCDPISGHDNLYWYRRVMGKEIKFLLHFVKESKQDESGMPNNRFLAERTGGTYSTLKVQPAELEDSGVYFCASSQRTGRGYTFGSGTRLTVV.

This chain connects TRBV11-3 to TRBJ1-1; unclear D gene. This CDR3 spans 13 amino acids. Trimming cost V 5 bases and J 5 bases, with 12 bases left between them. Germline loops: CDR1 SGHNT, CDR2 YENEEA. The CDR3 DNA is TGTGCCAGCAGCGGAAACCGGGAGACTGAAGCTTTCTTT. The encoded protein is CASSGNRETEAFF. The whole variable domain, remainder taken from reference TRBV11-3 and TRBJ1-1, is EAGVVQSPRYKIIEKKQPVAFWCNPISGHNTLYWYLQNLGQGPELLIRYENEEAVDDSQLPKDRFSAERLKGVDSTLKIQPAELGDSAVYLCASSGNRETEAFFGQGTRLTVV.

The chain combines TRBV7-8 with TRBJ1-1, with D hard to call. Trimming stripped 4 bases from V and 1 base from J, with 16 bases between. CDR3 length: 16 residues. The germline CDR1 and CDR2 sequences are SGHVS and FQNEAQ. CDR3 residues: CASSSSLAWKNTEAFF. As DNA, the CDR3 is TGTGCCAGCAGCTCATCATTAGCTTGGAAGAACACTGAAGCTTTCTTT.

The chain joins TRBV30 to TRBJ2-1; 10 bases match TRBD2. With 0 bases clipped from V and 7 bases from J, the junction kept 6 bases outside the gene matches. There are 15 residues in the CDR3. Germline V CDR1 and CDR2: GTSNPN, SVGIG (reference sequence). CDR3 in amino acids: CAWSVQSGGANEQFF. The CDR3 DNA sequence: TGTGCCTGGAGTGTACAAAGCGGGGGGGCGAATGAGCAGTTCTTC.

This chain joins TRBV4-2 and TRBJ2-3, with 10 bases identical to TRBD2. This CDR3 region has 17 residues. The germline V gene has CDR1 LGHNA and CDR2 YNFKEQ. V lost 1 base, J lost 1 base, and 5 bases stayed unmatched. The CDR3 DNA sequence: TGTGCCAGCAGCCAAGGGGGTGGGACTAGCGGCACAGATACGCAGTATTTT. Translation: CASSQGGGTSGTDTQYF.

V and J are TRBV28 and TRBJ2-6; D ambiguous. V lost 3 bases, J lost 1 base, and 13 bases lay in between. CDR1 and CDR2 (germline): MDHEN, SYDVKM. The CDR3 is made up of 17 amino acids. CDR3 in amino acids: CASSLLQPLSGANVLTF. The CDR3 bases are TGTGCCAGCAGTTTGCTCCAACCCCTATCTGGGGCCAACGTCCTGACTTTC.

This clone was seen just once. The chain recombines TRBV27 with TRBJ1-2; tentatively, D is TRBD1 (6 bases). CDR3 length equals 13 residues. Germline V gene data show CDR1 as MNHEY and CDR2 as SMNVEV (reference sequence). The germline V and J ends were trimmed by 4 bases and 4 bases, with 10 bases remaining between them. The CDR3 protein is CASSYGTTYGYTF. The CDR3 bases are TGTGCCAGCAGTTACGGGACAACCTATGGCTACACCTTC.